A single sample gave rise to the 16 T cell receptor beta chains below, sequenced in a study of tumor and adjacent non-tumor tissue in lung cancer. No cell sorting was done before RNA was extracted from the tissue. A modified ARM-PCR protocol with three rounds of nested PCR amplified TCRbeta. TCRdb re-called the multiplex PCR reads through MiXCR, storing one row per CDR3 protein. The sample records over 60,000 distinct CDR3 sequences, around 75% being singletons. Sequencing was carried out using lung tumor tissue. The source is a woman between 45 and 60 years old with non-small cell lung cancer.

This clonotype came up a few times. CDR3 in DNA: TGTGCCAGCAGTTATGGGACTAGCAGGTATATGCAGTATTTT. Translating gives CASSYGTSRYMQYF. This chain connects TRBV6-2 or TRBV6-3 to TRBJ2-3, with 9 bases that match TRBD2. The ends lost 3 bases at V and 11 bases at J; junction bases unmatched: 9. Per germline, CDR1 MNHEY and CDR2 SVGEGT. CDR3 size: 14 residues.

A remark on this clonotype: The missing conserved phenylalanine or tryptophan at the end of this CDR3 makes a read error likely. V is TRBV11-2 and J is TRBJ2-7, with 8 bases aligning to TRBD2. This CDR3 has 13 amino acids. CDR1 and CDR2 from the germline V gene are SGHAT and FQNNGV. CDR3 loop: CASRAAGVDEQYC. The DNA for the CDR3 is TGTGCCAGCAGAGCAGCGGGAGTTGACGAACAGTACTGC.

Comment on this clonotype: Mismatch with germline at one junction end may stem from a read error. The chain employs TRBV29-1 and TRBJ2-3, with 7 bases lining up with TRBD1. The CDR3 totals 13 residues. CDR1 and CDR2 from the germline V gene are SQVTM and ANQGSEA. The CDR3 sequence is CSSTGYVADTQYF. The CDR3 nucleotides read TGCAGCTCGACAGGGTACGTTGCAGATACGCAATATTTT.

On this clonotype itself: No conserved phenylalanine or tryptophan is present at the end of the CDR3, so a read error is the likely explanation. The V call is TRBV29-1, the J call TRBJ2-7, with a possible D match to TRBD2 (5 bases). The CDR3 runs 13 residues. Germline CDR1 reads SQVTM; CDR2 reads ANQGSEA. V was clipped by 8 bases and J by 2 bases, with 16 bases between them. CDR3 protein: CSTRADSTYEQYY. CDR3 in DNA: TGCAGCACCCGAGCGGACTCTACCTACGAGCAGTACTAC.

The chain couples TRBV6-1 to TRBJ2-1, with 7 nucleotides matching TRBD2. This CDR3 is built from 15 residues. Germline CDR1 is MNHNS and CDR2 is SASEGT. V lost 8 bases, J lost 3 bases, and 10 bases stayed unmatched. CDR3 sequence reads: CASSGGGRDYNEQFF. The CDR3 coding sequence is TGTGCCAGCTCGGGGGGAGGGAGGGACTACAATGAGCAGTTCTTC.

Concerning this clonotype itself: A read error may account for a junction end that differs from germline. The V gene is TRBV6-6, the J gene TRBJ2-2; no definite D call. The CDR3 has 16 amino acids. Germline V CDR1 and CDR2: MNHNY, SVGAGI (reference sequence). The CDR3 nucleotides read TGTGCCAGCAGCTACTCTGGACCAGCGACCACCGGGGAGCTGTTTTTT. Its translation is CASSYSGPATTGELFF.

As to this clonotype: Relative to the germline gene, one junction end is altered; a read error may explain this. The rearrangement links TRBV10-1 to TRBJ2-1; D gene ambiguous. CDR1 and CDR2 from the germline V gene are WNHNN and SYGVQD (reference sequence). This CDR3 spans 13 amino acids. As DNA, the CDR3 is TGCGCCAGCTGTGAAACGGGCTTAACTCCCCAGTTCTTC. Translated, it gives CASCETGLTPQFF.

Comment on this clonotype: It is likely a read error, because the conserved phenylalanine at the end of the CDR3 is missing. The chain is built from TRBV4-3 and TRBJ2-1; D is undetermined. Germline lookup yields CDR1 LGHNA and CDR2 YSLEER. The CDR3 spans 13 residues. The CDR3 region has the DNA TGCGCCAGCAGCCACCCTCGGAGCAATAAGCAGTTCTAC. Translated, it gives CASSHPRSNKQFY.

The chain is built from TRBV20-1 and TRBJ2-1, with TRBD1 as a possible D gene (6 bases). The V gene's germline CDR1 is DFQATT and CDR2 SNEGSKA (reference sequence). This CDR3 contains 14 residues. V was clipped by 4 bases and J by 7 bases, with 17 bases between them. The CDR3: CSATEGEASNEQFF. The DNA of the CDR3 is TGCAGTGCTACAGAGGGGGAAGCAAGTAATGAGCAGTTCTTC.

Remarks on this clonotype: One junction end disagrees with the germline gene, perhaps due to a read error. The CDR3, as DNA: TGTCCCAGCAGCCCGACTAGCAGGGGCATGAATACCGGGGAGCTGTTTTTT. Amino acids: CPSSPTSRGMNTGELFF. This chain links TRBV9 with TRBJ2-2, with D possibly being TRBD2 (7 bases). The V gene's germline CDR1 is SGDLS and CDR2 YYNGEE. The CDR3 has 17 amino acids. The full variable domain, with the rest looked up from reference TRBV9 and TRBJ2-2, is DSGVTQTPKHLITATGQRVTLRCSPRSGDLSVYWYQQSLDQGLQFLIQYYNGEERAKGNILERFSAQQFPDLHSELNLSSLELGDSALYFCPSSPTSRGMNTGELFFGEGSRLTVL.

On this clonotype itself: Germline and junction disagree at one end, which may indicate a read error. This chain joins TRBV4-3 and TRBJ2-3; D is ambiguous. Per the germline V gene, CDR1 is LGHNA and CDR2 is YSLEER. The CDR3 totals 15 residues. The CDR3 spells CASSQDYTVTDTQYF. DNA for the CDR3: TGTGCCAGCAGCCAAGATTATACAGTCACAGATACGCAGTATTTT.

About this clonotype itself: The junction shows a germline mismatch at one end, possibly a read error. The gene calls are TRBV12-3 or TRBV12-4 and TRBJ2-7; the D is unclear. This CDR3 is 13 amino acids long. CDR3 sequence: CASSFMGSYKQYF. CDR3 sequence (DNA): TGTGCCAGCAGTTTCATGGGTTCCTACAAGCAATACTTC.

The chain joins TRBV4-1 to TRBJ2-7, with 9 bases that match TRBD1. The CDR3 has 16 amino acids. Germline CDR1 MGHRA, CDR2 YSYEKL. J was trimmed by 2 bases and V by 9 bases; bases with no gene match: 14. The CDR3 reads CARNQQGQGRPYEQYF. The CDR3 coding sequence is TGCGCCAGGAACCAACAAGGACAGGGGAGGCCCTACGAGCAGTACTTC.

This clonotype was recorded only once. V gene TRBV20-1 combines with J gene TRBJ2-7; D possibly corresponds to TRBD2 (5 bases). The CDR3 contains 12 residues. The V end lost 4 bases, the J end lost 11 bases, and 18 bases lay between the germline ends. Germline V gene sequence: CDR1 DFQATT, CDR2 SNEGSKA (reference sequence). The CDR3 reads CSATGIIGMKYF. The CDR3 DNA follows: TGCAGTGCTACCGGGATTATCGGGATGAAGTACTTC.

As to this clonotype: The conserved phenylalanine or tryptophan is not found at the CDR3 terminus, so this likely reflects a read error. This chain links TRBV29-1 with TRBJ1-2; D unclear. The CDR3 spans 12 residues. Germline lookup yields CDR1 SQVTM and CDR2 ANQGSEA. V lost 7 bases and J 3 bases, leaving 12 bases between the germline ends. The CDR3 loop reads CSGDSLDYGYTL. CDR3 sequence (DNA): TGCAGCGGTGACTCGCTGGACTATGGCTACACCCTC.

Regarding this clonotype: Germline is not matched at one junction end, which may reflect a read error. The gene calls are TRBV11-1 and TRBJ2-4; 13 nucleotides match TRBD2. CDR1 and CDR2 from the germline V gene are SGHAT and FQDESV (reference sequence). The CDR3 totals 17 residues. CDR3 residues: CASSYGLAGVAKYIKYF. CDR3 nucleotides: TGTGCCAGCAGCTATGGACTAGCGGGAGTAGCCAAATACATTAAGTACTTC. Complete variable domain (other parts from reference TRBV11-1 and TRBJ2-4): EAEVAQSPRYKITEKSQAVAFWCDPISGHATLYWYRQILGQGPELLVQFQDESVVDDSQLPKDRFSAERLKGVDSTLKIQPAELGDSAMYLCASSYGLAGVAKYIKYFGAGTRLSVL.